What follows are 24 T cell receptor beta chains derived from one specimen sequenced in a study of blood T cell repertoires in COVID-19. Only in-frame clones appear in the TCRdb table, and some are missing; sequencing was by immunoSEQ multiplex PCR. The top ten hold around 6.9% of the sample, which has 200,000 to 250,000 clones, 89% seen once. The sample taken for sequencing was peripheral blood. These TCRs come from a man aged 55 to 70 who had recovered from COVID-19.

Here the CDR3 DNA reads TGTGCCAGTAGTAGCCCGGGACATTTGAACACTGAAGCTTTCTTT. Encoded protein: CASSSPGHLNTEAFF. This chain links TRBV19 with TRBJ1-1; a weak D match, TRBD1 (6 bases). Germline-derived CDR1 and CDR2 are LNHDA and SQIVND (reference sequence). CDR3 length equals 15 residues. V was clipped by 4 bases and J by 0 bases, with 12 bases between them. Complete variable domain (other parts from reference TRBV19 and TRBJ1-1): DGGITQSPKYLFRKEGQNVTLSCEQNLNHDAMYWYRQDPGQGLRLIYYSQIVNDFQKGDIAEGYSVSREKKESFPLTVTSAQKNPTAFYLCASSSPGHLNTEAFFGQGTRLTVV.

This chain uses TRBV5-4 with TRBJ2-7; TRBD2 is a possible D gene (5 bases). This CDR3 has 15 residues. V lost 0 bases to trimming and J lost 5 bases, with 15 bases between them. Germline CDR1 SGHNT, CDR2 YYREEE (reference sequence). CDR3 DNA: TGTGCCAGCAGCTTGGCGGCTAGCATTCAGGACGAGCAGTACTTC. This translates into CASSLAASIQDEQYF.

The CDR3 coding sequence is TGTGCCATCAATAACCAGGGGGCTGGGGGGCCCCAGCATTTT. Translation gives CAINNQGAGGPQHF. This sequence joins TRBV10-3 and TRBJ1-5, with 8 bases lining up with TRBD1. J was trimmed by 9 bases and V by 7 bases; bases with no gene match: 11. The CDR3 runs 14 residues. Per the germline V gene, CDR1 is ENHRY and CDR2 is SYGVKD.

This chain uses TRBV10-3 with TRBJ2-7, with 10 bases matching TRBD2. Germline CDR1 is ENHRY and CDR2 is SYGVKD. The CDR3 spans 14 residues. V lost 7 bases and J lost 1; bases outside the gene matches: 4. The CDR3 DNA is TGTGCCATCACTCCTAGCGGGGGATCCTACGAGCAGTACTTC. This translates into CAITPSGGSYEQYF.

This rearrangement joins TRBV29-1 to TRBJ1-3, with TRBD1 matching 9 bases. This CDR3 has 15 residues. The V gene's germline CDR1 is SQVTM and CDR2 ANQGSEA. The junction had 9 bases not matched to a gene; V was cut back by 4 bases and J by 5 bases. In DNA form, the CDR3 reads TGCAGCGTTGCCCTGGGACAGGGCCCCCGAAACACCATATATTTT. It encodes CSVALGQGPRNTIYF.

V usage is TRBV15 and J usage is TRBJ2-7; 10 positions agree with TRBD2. Germline V gene lookup returns CDR1 LNHNV and CDR2 YYDKDF (reference sequence). This CDR3 has 15 residues. V was clipped by 2 bases and J by 6 bases; unmatched bases: 7. The CDR3 protein is CATSRILAGVSEQYF. The CDR3 nucleotides are TGTGCCACCAGCAGAATCCTAGCGGGAGTGTCCGAGCAGTACTTC. Supplemented by reference TRBV15 and TRBJ2-7, the full variable domain reads DAMVIQNPRYQVTQFGKPVTLSCSQTLNHNVMYWYQQKSSQAPKLLFHYYDKDFNNEADTPDNFQSRRPNTSFCFLDIRSPGLGDTAMYLCATSRILAGVSEQYFGPGTRLTVT.

V gene TRBV6-5 combines with J gene TRBJ1-1, with D possibly being TRBD1 (5 bases). CDR3 size: 14 residues. Germline V gene sequence: CDR1 MNHEY, CDR2 SVGAGI. Trimming removed 2 bases from V and 1 base from J, with 8 bases in between. The CDR3 spells CASSYDGQNTEAFF. The CDR3 DNA follows: TGTGCCAGCAGTTACGACGGACAGAACACTGAAGCTTTCTTT.

V usage is TRBV9 and J usage is TRBJ2-3; 7 nucleotides line up with TRBD2. Germline lookup yields CDR1 SGDLS and CDR2 YYNGEE. V shed 4 bases and J 6 bases; nucleotides not matched to a gene: 17. The CDR3 covers 17 residues. CDR3 DNA: TGTGCCAGCAGCCCTCGCGGGGGACGACCCTGGGATGATACGCAGTATTTT. Amino acid sequence: CASSPRGGRPWDDTQYF.

CDR3: CASSLRTGGSYEQYF. CDR3 nucleotide sequence: TGCGCCAGCAGTTTAAGAACAGGGGGTTCCTACGAGCAGTACTTC. The chain employs TRBV4-1 and TRBJ2-7; the match to TRBD1 covers 8 bases. Losses at the gene ends were 6 bases for V and 1 base for J; bases not matched to a gene: 8. The CDR3 spans 15 residues. In germline, CDR1 is MGHRA, CDR2 YSYEKL.

The V and J genes are TRBV19 and TRBJ2-3; 7 bases align to TRBD1. This CDR3 is 14 amino acids long. After removal of 9 bases from V and 2 bases from J, the junction contained 8 bases not matched to a gene. The V gene's germline CDR1 is LNHDA and CDR2 SQIVND (reference sequence). The CDR3 region is CASRWDRNTDTQYF. CDR3 nucleotides: TGTGCCAGCCGCTGGGACAGAAACACAGATACGCAGTATTTT.

The chain links TRBV7-9 to TRBJ1-2; TRBD1 might be the D (6 bases). The CDR3 runs 16 residues. The V and J ends lost 5 bases and 6 bases respectively, with 22 bases between them. Looked up from germline, CDR1 is SEHNR and CDR2 is FQNEAQ (reference sequence). The CDR3 sequence: CASSPPPLMDSNGYTF. DNA of the CDR3: TGTGCCAGCAGCCCCCCCCCACTGATGGACAGTAATGGCTACACCTTC.

A single count supports this clone. This chain connects TRBV18 to TRBJ2-6; D is unclear. The CDR3 consists of 17 residues. Trimming shortened V by 5 bases and J by 0 bases, and 14 bases separated the two germline ends. Germline V CDR1 and CDR2: KGHSH, LQKENI. The CDR3: CASSLWQVDSGANVLTF. In DNA, the CDR3 is TGTGCCAGCTCATTGTGGCAGGTAGACTCTGGGGCCAACGTCCTGACTTTC. The whole variable domain, remainder taken from reference TRBV18 and TRBJ2-6, is NAGVMQNPRHLVRRRGQEARLRCSPMKGHSHVYWYRQLPEEGLKFMVYLQKENIIDESGMPKERFSAEFPKEGPSILRIQQVVRGDSAAYFCASSLWQVDSGANVLTFGAGSRLTVL.

CDR3 nucleotides: TGTGCCAGCAGCCAAGAAGCGGCACTAGCGGCCCAGTATTTT. This gives the protein CASSQEAALAAQYF. This chain uses TRBV3-1 (or the pseudogene TRBV3-2) with TRBJ2-3, with 8 bases fitting TRBD2. The CDR3 loop spans 14 amino acids. V was clipped by 0 bases and J by 12 bases; unmatched bases: 8. Looked up from germline, CDR1 is LGHDT and CDR2 is YNNKEL (reference sequence).

This rearrangement joins TRBV27 to TRBJ1-1, with a possible D match to TRBD1 (5 bases). Germline lookup yields CDR1 MNHEY and CDR2 SMNVEV (reference sequence). V was clipped by 5 bases and J by 0 bases, with 10 bases between them. The CDR3 totals 14 residues. CDR3 bases: TGTGCCAGCAGTAAGACAGCATTGAACACTGAAGCTTTCTTT. This gives the protein CASSKTALNTEAFF.

The chain links TRBV7-3 to TRBJ2-3, with 8 bases lining up with TRBD1. Germline V gene sequence: CDR1 SGHTA, CDR2 FQGTGA. CDR3 length: 14 residues. Germline trimming cut 8 bases from V and 3 bases from J; bases unmatched to any gene: 7. CDR3 nucleotides: TGTGCCAGCGGACCGGACAGGGCTACAGATACGCAGTATTTT. Its translation is CASGPDRATDTQYF. Together with reference TRBV7-3 and TRBJ2-3, the CDR3 gives the full variable domain: GAGVSQTPSNKVTEKGKYVELRCDPISGHTALYWYRQSLGQGPEFLIYFQGTGAADDSGLPNDRFFAVRPEGSVSTLKIQRTERGDSAVYLCASGPDRATDTQYFGPGTRLTVL.

Here the CDR3 DNA reads TGCGCCAGCAGCGTGACAGGGGGCGGGTATGGCTACACCTTC. Protein sequence: CASSVTGGGYGYTF. The V and J genes are TRBV5-1 and TRBJ1-2, with 10 bases that match TRBD1. CDR3 length equals 14 residues. J gave up 5 bases and V 4 bases, and 5 bases lay outside the gene matches. Germline V gene sequence: CDR1 SGHRS, CDR2 YFSETQ.

This clone was seen only a few times. The chain combines TRBV19 with TRBJ1-4; D is unresolved. V lost 2 bases to trimming and J lost 0 bases, with 7 bases between them. The germline V gene has CDR1 LNHDA and CDR2 SQIVND (reference sequence). CDR3 length: 15 amino acids. This CDR3 is CASSIRSATNEKLFF. CDR3 DNA sequence: TGTGCCAGTAGTATAAGAAGCGCAACTAATGAAAAACTGTTTTTT.

As DNA, the CDR3 is TGTGCCAGCAGTACTAGGGGGCGAGGTGAAAAACTGTTTTTT. Translation: CASSTRGRGEKLFF. The rearrangement joins TRBV2 to TRBJ1-4; TRBD1 agrees at 7 bases. The CDR3 loop spans 14 amino acids. Germline V gives CDR1 SNHLY, CDR2 FYNNEI. With 5 bases clipped from V and 7 bases from J, the junction kept 7 bases outside the gene matches.

The genes are TRBV5-5 and TRBJ1-6; tentative D call: TRBD1 (5 bases). Trimming pared 4 bases from V and 5 bases from J, leaving 16 bases between. The CDR3 runs 16 residues. Germline-derived CDR1 and CDR2 are SGHKS and YYEKEE (reference sequence). Here the CDR3 DNA reads TGTGCCAGCAGCCACGGGCTAGGGGAAAATAATTCACCCCTCCACTTT. Translated, it gives CASSHGLGENNSPLHF.

V and J are TRBV5-1 and TRBJ1-3; 7 bases fit TRBD1. After removal of 3 bases from V and 0 bases from J, the junction contained 6 bases not matched to a gene. The CDR3 is 16 amino acids. Germline CDR1 reads SGHRS; CDR2 reads YFSETQ. The CDR3 sequence: CASSSTGASSGNTIYF. CDR3 sequence (DNA): TGCGCCAGCAGCTCAACAGGGGCGAGCTCTGGAAACACCATATATTTT.

V and J are TRBV19 and TRBJ1-2, with a weak D call TRBD1 (6 bases). This CDR3 region has 14 residues. Trimming cost V 4 bases and J 6 bases, with 15 bases left between them. CDR1 and CDR2 from the germline V gene are LNHDA and SQIVND (reference sequence). CDR3 sequence reads: CASSTSGTQNGYTF. CDR3 in DNA: TGTGCCAGTAGTACTTCCGGGACACAGAATGGCTACACCTTC.

V usage is TRBV7-9 and J usage is TRBJ2-5, with 8 nucleotides matching TRBD1. The germline V gene has CDR1 SEHNR and CDR2 FQNEAQ (reference sequence). The CDR3 runs to 14 residues. The trim removed 8 bases at V and 5 bases at J, leaving 10 bases unmatched. The DNA of the CDR3 is TGTGCCAGCGGCTCTCAGACAGGGGTGGAGACCCAGTACTTC. It yields the protein CASGSQTGVETQYF.

This chain links TRBV5-1 with TRBJ1-3; 11 nucleotides match TRBD1. This CDR3 comprises 18 residues. Germline values: CDR1 SGHRS, CDR2 YFSETQ. The trim removed 4 bases at V and 3 bases at J, leaving 12 bases unmatched. The CDR3 reads CASSLTHTGTGGGNTIYF. The CDR3 DNA reads as TGCGCCAGCAGCCTCACCCATACCGGGACAGGGGGTGGAAACACCATATATTTT.

The chain employs TRBV10-3 and TRBJ2-7, with a weak D call TRBD2 (5 bases). V shed 10 bases and J shed 6 bases, with 19 bases lying between them. CDR3 length equals 13 residues. Germline CDR1 reads ENHRY; CDR2 reads SYGVKD. The CDR3 protein is CATRALGLSEQYF. CDR3 in DNA: TGTGCCACCCGGGCACTAGGTCTCTCCGAGCAGTACTTC.